This TCR beta chain came from a study of blood T cells in healthy people across ages. Broader study findings: Among long-lived donors, naive CD4+ cells were more numerous and diversity higher than in aged donors.

It was with a sample-barcoded 5' primer and a J-beta primer mix that a second PCR of about 7 to 12 cycles was run. MiXCR, run by TCRdb on the 5' RACE reads, gives a single entry per CDR3 protein. Here the sample spans approximately 600,000 distinct CDR3 sequences, 58% being singletons. Per the germline V gene, CDR1 is SNHLY and CDR2 is FYNNEI. V was cut by 4 bases and J by 2 bases, with 9 bases left in between. The CDR3 is 13 amino acids. A remark on this clonotype: Antigen specificity is unknown.

This sequence was found in a man between 60 and 70 years old in good health. The rearrangement joins TRBV2 to TRBJ2-7; TRBD1 is a possible D gene (6 bases). Sequenced material: blood. CDR3 bases: TGTGCCAGCAGTGCAGACAGGACCTACGAGCAGTACTTC. Translated, it gives CASSADRTYEQYF.